This T cell receptor beta chain originates from a study of Ad26.COV2.S vaccination and SARS-CoV-2 variants (dated by TCRdb to the early 2020s). About the investigation overall: Vaccine-arm donors came from COV1001, a multicentre, randomized, double-blind, placebo-controlled phase I-IIa trial of Ad26.COV2.S in healthy adults. Ad26.COV2.S was administered intramuscularly at 5 x 10^10 or 1 x 10^11 viral particles, either as a single shot or as two shots given 56 days apart. Sequencing of the TCRbeta repertoire served to evaluate the specificity and breadth of SARS-CoV-2-reactive T cell receptors following Ad26.COV2.S vaccination. The TCR-sequenced set comprised about 32 samples: approximately 19 Ad26.COV2.S vaccine recipients, 5 placebo recipients and 8 SARS-CoV-2 convalescent individuals. Trial participants were randomized into five groups of five: low-dose or high-dose Ad26.COV2.S given once or twice, or placebo on both occasions. Throughout the experiments and outcome assessment, investigators stayed blinded to trial group allocation.

Notes on this clone: Its antigen specificity is not known. No base quality information exists; no much larger clone differs at one position.

Study-wide findings and limitations: The authors noted that the TCR breadth and depth analyses may have underestimated total T cell responses. The study lacked the statistical power to compare responses across vaccine doses or regimens. Non-spike TCR breadth was comparable between vaccine and placebo recipients, consistent with the vaccine containing only spike. Spike-specific TCR breadth was higher in Ad26.COV2.S recipients than in placebo recipients (P = 0.0014). Substantial breadth of spike-specific CD8+ and CD4+ T cell responses was reported after vaccination.

The treatment or condition label corresponds to: about 20 received Ad26.COV2.S at low or high dose, single or two shots; several received placebo; per-sample allocation not given. For vaccine and placebo recipients, the sequenced repertoires came from samples collected on day 63 after the first injection. Between 29 July and 7 August 2020, Cohort 1b enrolled 25 adults aged 18-55 years at one site in Boston, USA. Ad26.COV2.S was a replication-incompetent adenovirus type 26 vector expressing a prefusion-stabilized SARS-CoV-2 spike protein from the original Wuhan strain. The immunoSEQ Assay was used to sequence TCRbeta CDR3 regions. After extraction, genomic DNA underwent amplification by bias-controlled multiplex PCR, followed by high-throughput sequencing. On the study's bioinformatics: To quantify the absolute abundance of every unique TCRbeta CDR3 region, sequences were collapsed and filtered. T cell fraction was estimated by normalizing TCRbeta template counts to usable DNA, with usable DNA measured through amplification of reference genes found in all nucleated cells. Repertoire TCRs were annotated as SARS-CoV-2-specific when V gene, CDR3 amino acid sequence and J gene were exactly matched to a known reactive TCR set. The reference SARS-CoV-2 TCR set came from MIRA and was filtered for enrichment in COVID-19-positive ImmuneCODE repertoires, removing public or cross-reactive TCRs. Drawing on the MIRA antigens, annotated TCRs were analysed further at the level of specific ORF or position within ORF. Depth was the summed frequency of annotated unique rearrangements, while breadth was defined as annotated unique rearrangements over total unique productive rearrangements. Two-sided Wilcoxon rank-sum tests were used to compare TCR breadth between groups. Here the immuneACCESS table is served through TCRdb, limited to in-frame sequences with V and J called. Missing clones are a known gap in these copies; in checked studies unresolved V genes cover under half, and the rest lacks a known reason. V and J calls and clone size are given by that table; D and trimming were obtained from the DNA. In all, the sample holds 360,000 or so clones, and about 91% of those were seen once. Jointly, the top ten make up around 1.9% of the sample.

The CDR3 runs 17 residues from the cysteine to the phenylalanine. Of all the DNA, just the CDR3 is kept, 51 bases in frame from base 1. Germline trimming: 3 bases from V, 3 bases from J; junction bases outside gene matches: 9. Reading the germline V gene gives CDR1 SGHRS and CDR2 YFSETQ. The material was peripheral blood, obtained in a trial of Ad26.COV2.S vaccine versus placebo. This receptor was obtained from a person between 18 and 65 years old who received the Ad26.COV2.S COVID-19 vaccine or a placebo. The rearrangement combines TRBV5-1 with TRBJ2-1; 10 nucleotides in the junction match TRBD1. The DNA is TGCGCCAGCAGCTGGGGCGCCGGGACAGGGGTCTACAATGAGCAGTTCTTC. The translation is CASSWGAGTGVYNEQFF.